Listed below are T cell receptor beta chains from one sample, sequenced in a study of shared clonotypes between healthy human individuals. Using immunoSEQ multiplex PCR, the repertoire was profiled, and TCRdb retains in-frame clones only, with some absent. This sample has 1 million to 1.2 million clones, with around three quarters found just once. The sequenced sample was memory CD4+ T cells from PBMCs. All receptors come from a man aged 18-30 years in good health. Some clones in this sample may be carry-over from other donors' samples. Each CDR3 is given with its conserved first and last residue. D genes are given only for firm matches. Clone size is given for some rows only: seen once, a few or many times, or a class if the clone is expanded.

d_call clone_size j_call v_call cdr3_aa cdr3_nt
TRBD1 . TRBJ2-7 TRBV9 CASSVDRGEQYF TGTGCCAGCAGCGTAGACAGGGGCGAGCAGTACTTC
TRBD2 . TRBJ2-1 TRBV7-2 CASSYSGRAFSRNEQFF TGTGCCAGCAGTTATAGCGGGAGGGCCTTTTCCCGTAATGAGCAGTTCTTC
TRBD2 . TRBJ2-3 TRBV5-1 CASSSSAGASDTQYF TGCGCCAGCAGCTCCTCAGCGGGAGCGTCAGATACGCAGTATTTT
. few TRBJ2-1 TRBV11-2 CASSFHNEQFF TGTGCCAGCAGCTTCCACAATGAGCAGTTCTTC
. . TRBJ2-1 TRBV10-3 CAISSPLAAPYNEQFF TGTGCCATCAGTTCCCCCCTGGCCGCGCCCTACAATGAGCAGTTCTTC
. . TRBJ1-5 TRBV4-1 CASSHPGVAVQPQHF TGCGCCAGCAGCCATCCAGGGGTCGCGGTTCAGCCCCAGCATTTT
TRBD1 . TRBJ2-1 TRBV10-3 CAISGTGTNEQFF TGTGCCATTTCCGGGACAGGAACCAATGAGCAGTTCTTC
TRBD2 . TRBJ2-5 TRBV2 CASTGERGETQYF TGTGCCAGCACCGGGGAGCGGGGAGAGACCCAGTACTTC
. . TRBJ2-5 TRBV30 CAWRGEETQYF TGTGCCTGGAGAGGGGAAGAGACCCAGTACTTC
. once TRBJ2-3 TRBV30 CAWSVGGRSTDTQYF TGTGCCTGGAGTGTAGGCGGGCGTAGCACAGATACGCAGTATTTT
. . TRBJ2-1 TRBV7-3 CASSPGSNRPQEQFF TGTGCCAGCAGCCCGGGTTCGAATCGCCCACAAGAGCAGTTCTTC
TRBD2 . TRBJ2-3 TRBV6-5 CASRPGTSVDTQYF TGTGCCAGCAGGCCCGGGACTAGCGTCGATACGCAGTATTTT
. . TRBJ1-2 TRBV5-4 CASSSRGLNYGYTF TGTGCCAGCAGCTCCCGGGGACTTAACTATGGCTACACCTTC
. . TRBJ2-2 TRBV7-8 CASSLGLLYTGELFF TGTGCCAGCAGCTTAGGACTACTCTACACCGGGGAGCTGTTTTTT
TRBD2 many TRBJ2-7 TRBV4-1 CASSPWRADRASGSFSYEQYF TGCGCCAGCAGCCCCTGGCGGGCAGATAGGGCTAGCGGGAGCTTTTCTTACGAGCAGTACTTC
. . TRBJ2-7 TRBV28 CASSPMDAGEQYF TGTGCCAGCAGTCCCATGGATGCCGGCGAGCAGTACTTC
. . TRBJ2-1 TRBV28 CASTIGGGEYNEQFF TGTGCCAGCACCATAGGGGGTGGTGAGTACAATGAGCAGTTCTTC
. . TRBJ2-1 TRBV5-4 CASSSPGQGHNEQFF TGTGCCAGCAGCTCCCCGGGGCAGGGGCACAATGAGCAGTTCTTC
. . TRBJ1-2 TRBV7-2 CASSFEGYGYTF TGTGCCAGCAGCTTTGAGGGTTATGGCTACACCTTC
TRBD2 . TRBJ2-1 TRBV4-3 CASSQVPSGSSRGHEQFF TGCGCCAGCAGCCAAGTTCCTAGCGGGAGCTCGAGGGGCCATGAGCAGTTCTTC
. . TRBJ1-2 TRBV11-2 CASSLAGLPRGYTF TGTGCCAGCAGCTTGGCGGGACTCCCCCGCGGCTACACCTTC
. . TRBJ1-1 TRBV28 CASSPDLTGTEAFF TGTGCCAGCAGTCCCGACCTGACGGGGACTGAAGCTTTCTTT
TRBD1 . TRBJ2-3 TRBV5-1 CATTEQGGTDTQYF TGCGCCACCACGGAACAGGGGGGAACAGATACGCAGTATTTT
. . TRBJ1-5 TRBV28 CASTLRNMYQPQHF TGTGCCAGCACACTACGAAACATGTATCAGCCCCAGCATTTT
. . TRBJ2-3 TRBV14 CASSQRTTGTSTDTQYF TGTGCCAGCAGCCAGCGGACGACGGGGACTAGCACAGATACGCAGTATTTT
. . TRBJ1-2 TRBV30 CAWTTASYGYTF TGTGCCTGGACCACCGCATCCTATGGCTACACCTTC
. . TRBJ2-5 TRBV9 CASSVARGGWETQYF TGTGCCAGCAGCGTAGCTAGGGGGGGCTGGGAGACCCAGTACTTC
TRBD2 few TRBJ2-2 TRBV7-3 CASSLGLADGELFF TGTGCCAGCAGCTTAGGACTAGCCGACGGGGAGCTGTTTTTT
. . TRBJ2-7 TRBV7-2 CASSLGGVSEQYF TGTGCCAGCAGCTTAGGAGGGGTTAGCGAGCAGTACTTC
. . TRBJ1-4 TRBV2 CASRGGPNEKLFF TGTGCCAGCAGGGGAGGACCGAATGAAAAACTGTTTTTT
. . TRBJ1-1 TRBV29-1 CSAETGLRGAFF TGCAGCGCAGAAACAGGGCTGAGGGGAGCTTTCTTT
. . TRBJ1-1 TRBV28 CASSFPGTEAFF TGTGCCAGCAGTTTCCCGGGCACTGAAGCTTTCTTT
TRBD1 . TRBJ2-7 TRBV27 CASSFLNRGKSYEQYF TGTGCCAGCAGTTTCCTAAACAGGGGGAAGTCCTACGAGCAGTACTTC
TRBD1 . TRBJ1-5 TRBV2 CASSGQGLYQPQHF TGTGCCAGCAGTGGACAGGGGTTGTATCAGCCCCAGCATTTT
. . TRBJ2-5 TRBV15 CATSTGYGETQYF TGTGCCACCAGCACTGGGTATGGGGAGACCCAGTACTTC
TRBD2 . TRBJ2-7 TRBV11-2 CASSLSFGASGTDSYEQYF TGTGCCAGCAGCTTAAGTTTCGGGGCTAGCGGGACCGACTCCTACGAGCAGTACTTC
TRBD2 . TRBJ2-7 TRBV25-1 CASRASGLREQYF TGTGCCAGCAGGGCTAGCGGTTTACGGGAGCAGTACTTC
TRBD2 . TRBJ2-1 TRBV2 CASRASGSSYNEQFF TGTGCCAGCAGGGCCAGCGGGAGTAGCTACAATGAGCAGTTCTTC
. . TRBJ1-5 TRBV10-3 CAISESGTPHQHF TGTGCCATCAGTGAGTCAGGGACCCCGCACCAGCATTTT
. . TRBJ2-5 TRBV7-3 CASSRGTEGETQYF TGTGCCAGCAGCCGCGGGACCGAGGGAGAGACCCAGTACTTC
. few TRBJ2-6 TRBV4-3 CASSKVRQGRSGANVLTF TGCGCCAGCAGCAAGGTGAGGCAGGGTCGGTCTGGGGCCAACGTCCTGACTTTC